This T cell receptor (beta chain) was captured in a study of prognosis after radiotherapy for stage I lung cancer. For the study at large: Stage I non-small cell lung cancer patients were enrolled in Nanjing, China. This enrollment took place between 2018 and January 2019.

Genomic DNA yielded TCR beta CDR3, amplified by two-round multiplex PCR. Primers specific to each TRBV and TRBJ gene were used in first-round PCR. In TCRdb, the multiplex PCR reads were re-called with MiXCR into one record per CDR3 protein. The repertoire consists of approximately 30,000 distinct CDR3 sequences, with around 29% occurring once and the leading ten covering 9.5% to 13%. V shed 5 bases and J 5 bases; nucleotides not matched to a gene: 7. CDR3 length equals 14 residues. The germline CDR1 and CDR2 sequences are SEHNR and FQNEAQ (reference sequence). A draw of approximately 6.6 milliliters of peripheral blood took place at each of two time points. This clonotype has at least ten counts. What it binds is not known. General study points: The study found lower Shannon entropy after stereotactic body radiation therapy in patients who developed distant metastases.

The V call is TRBV7-9, the J call TRBJ2-5; 8 bases align to TRBD1. The receptor comes from a donor at least 50 years old with non-small cell lung cancer. Sequenced here: PBMCs, sampled before or after stereotactic body radiation therapy (not recorded which). DNA for the CDR3: TGTGCCAGCAGCCCTCAGGGGGCGCGGGAGACCCAGTACTTC. Translation: CASSPQGARETQYF.